The 23 T cell receptor beta chains below all came from one sample that was sequenced in a study of technical replicates of blood from several donors. Repertoires were generated with immunoSEQ multiplex PCR, while TCRdb's copy carries only in-frame clones and drops some. The sample carries some 80,000 clones, approximately 97% recorded once. The source material was T cells isolated from PBMCs. The receptors stem from a human donor in good health.

The genes are TRBV4-2 and TRBJ2-1; D perhaps matches TRBD2 (5 bases). CDR3 length: 16 amino acids. V dropped 0 bases and J dropped 6 bases, with 15 bases sitting between them. From germline, CDR1 is LGHNA and CDR2 YNFKEQ. CDR3 amino acids: CASSQEWRLQINEQFF. The DNA for the CDR3 is TGTGCCAGCAGCCAAGAGTGGCGACTACAGATCAATGAGCAGTTCTTC.

The chain has TRBV5-4 and TRBJ2-2; 9 nucleotides agree with TRBD1. Germline CDR1 and CDR2: SGHNT and YYREEE (reference sequence). V shed 4 bases, J shed 7 bases, and the junction held 5 bases outside the gene matches. The CDR3 runs to 14 residues. CDR3 coding DNA: TGTGCCAGCAGCCTACAGGGGGCCTACGGGGAGCTGTTTTTT. It specifies CASSLQGAYGELFF.

This clone was seen once. This sequence joins TRBV30 and TRBJ2-3, with TRBD2 matching over 7 bases. CDR3 length: 15 amino acids. V lost 2 bases, J lost 4 bases, and 9 bases stayed unmatched. Germline V gene data show CDR1 as GTSNPN and CDR2 as SVGIG (reference sequence). The CDR3 DNA sequence: TGTGCCTGGAGTTTTACCCGACTAGCAGCAGATACGCAGTATTTT. It specifies CAWSFTRLAADTQYF.

The V call is TRBV5-4, the J call TRBJ2-3; D gene uncertain. The V gene lost 4 bases and the J gene lost 3 bases, with 15 bases spanning the gap. The germline V gene has CDR1 SGHNT and CDR2 YYREEE (reference sequence). The CDR3 runs to 15 residues. Here the CDR3 DNA reads TGTGCCAGCAGCCCCCGCGGCAACGGGACAGATACGCAGTATTTT. It codes for CASSPRGNGTDTQYF.

This chain connects TRBV25-1 to TRBJ2-2; tentatively, D is TRBD1 (5 bases). The germline CDR1 and CDR2 sequences are MGHDK and SYGVNS. The CDR3 extends over 15 amino acids. V was trimmed by 6 bases and J by 4 bases, leaving 15 bases between them. This CDR3 is CASRTFRVSTGELFF. DNA for the CDR3: TGTGCCAGCAGAACATTCAGGGTAAGCACCGGGGAGCTGTTTTTT.

V usage is TRBV5-5 and J usage is TRBJ2-2, with a weak D call TRBD2 (5 bases). Trimming pared 0 bases from V and 11 bases from J, leaving 17 bases between. The CDR3 is 15 amino acids. Per the germline V gene, CDR1 is SGHKS and CDR2 is YYEKEE (reference sequence). CDR3: CASSLDHGLPGELFF. In DNA form, the CDR3 reads TGTGCCAGCAGCTTGGACCATGGACTCCCGGGTGAGCTGTTTTTT.

V usage is TRBV9 and J usage is TRBJ2-5, with D uncertain. The CDR3 runs to 15 residues. The V gene lost 0 bases and the J gene lost 1 base, with 10 bases spanning the gap. From germline, CDR1 is SGDLS and CDR2 YYNGEE. CDR3 sequence reads: CASSVDGALQETQYF. CDR3 sequence (DNA): TGTGCCAGCAGCGTAGATGGAGCGCTCCAAGAGACCCAGTACTTC.

The V call is TRBV9, the J call TRBJ2-1, with unresolved D. From germline, CDR1 is SGDLS and CDR2 YYNGEE. The CDR3 is made up of 15 amino acids. V lost 6 bases, J lost 4 bases, and 17 bases lay in between. The CDR3 here is CASTPIVRMYNEQFF. Here the CDR3 DNA reads TGTGCCAGCACCCCAATTGTGCGGATGTACAATGAGCAGTTCTTC.

The rearrangement links TRBV9 to TRBJ2-6, with D possibly TRBD2 on 5 matching bases. Deletions cut 0 bases from V and 0 bases from J, with 7 bases between. The CDR3 consists of 16 residues. Germline CDR1 and CDR2: SGDLS and YYNGEE. The CDR3 protein is CASSVGTGSGANVLTF. CDR3 bases: TGTGCCAGCAGCGTAGGGACTGGCTCTGGGGCCAACGTCCTGACTTTC.

The V gene is TRBV29-1, the J gene TRBJ1-1; weak D call: TRBD1 (6 bases). The CDR3 totals 14 residues. Germline V gene sequence: CDR1 SQVTM, CDR2 ANQGSEA. V dropped 8 bases and J dropped 1 base, with 17 bases sitting between them. CDR3 region: CSLTTGKRNTEAFF. The CDR3, as DNA: TGCAGCCTCACCACAGGGAAAAGGAACACTGAAGCTTTCTTT.

This rearrangement joins TRBV7-9 to TRBJ1-3, with D maybe TRBD1 (5 bases). The CDR3 has 16 amino acids. The V end lost 5 bases, the J end lost 0 bases, and 14 bases lay between the germline ends. From germline, CDR1 is SEHNR and CDR2 FQNEAQ (reference sequence). The CDR3 loop is CASSRSGVISGNTIYF. For the CDR3, the DNA is TGTGCCAGCAGCAGGTCGGGGGTGATCTCTGGAAACACCATATATTTT. The full variable domain, with the rest looked up from reference TRBV7-9 and TRBJ1-3, is DTGVSQNPRHKITKRGQNVTFRCDPISEHNRLYWYRQTLGQGPEFLTYFQNEAQLEKSRLLSDRFSAERPKGSFSTLEIQRTEQGDSAMYLCASSRSGVISGNTIYFGEGSWLTVV.

The chain joins TRBV9 to TRBJ2-7; the match to TRBD1 covers 9 bases. V dropped 3 bases and J dropped 3; count of bases not matched to a gene: 4. The CDR3 spans 14 residues. Germline V CDR1 and CDR2: SGDLS, YYNGEE. This chain's CDR3 is CASSAGTGNYEQYF. The DNA of the CDR3 is TGTGCCAGCAGCGCCGGGACAGGGAACTACGAGCAGTACTTC. Looking up the rest from reference TRBV9 and TRBJ2-7 gives the full variable domain: DSGVTQTPKHLITATGQRVTLRCSPRSGDLSVYWYQQSLDQGLQFLIQYYNGEERAKGNILERFSAQQFPDLHSELNLSSLELGDSALYFCASSAGTGNYEQYFGPGTRLTVT.

V gene TRBV7-8 combines with J gene TRBJ2-3, with D perhaps matching TRBD2 (6 bases). V lost 1 base and J lost 5, with 19 bases in between. The CDR3 sequence is 17 residues long. In germline, CDR1 is SGHVS, CDR2 FQNEAQ. In DNA, the CDR3 is TGTGCCAGCAGCTTAGGGGGCGGCCAGCGGGCGGGAGATACGCAGTATTTT. Its protein is CASSLGGGQRAGDTQYF. Variable domain in full (rest from reference TRBV7-8 and TRBJ2-3): GAGVSQSPRYKVAKRGQDVALRCDPISGHVSLFWYQQALGQGPEFLTYFQNEAQLDKSGLPSDRFFAERPEGSVSTLKIQRTQQEDSAVYLCASSLGGGQRAGDTQYFGPGTRLTVL.

The chain employs TRBV27 and TRBJ2-2, with 11 bases matching TRBD1. Germline V gene data show CDR1 as MNHEY and CDR2 as SMNVEV (reference sequence). J was trimmed by 4 bases and V by 5 bases; bases with no gene match: 3. The CDR3 is 15 amino acids. The chain's CDR3 is CASSPGQGATGELFF. CDR3 sequence (DNA): TGTGCCAGCAGTCCAGGACAGGGGGCCACCGGGGAGCTGTTTTTT.

This clone showed up just once. The chain recombines TRBV29-1 with TRBJ2-1, with D possibly matching TRBD1 (5 bases). Germline CDR1 and CDR2: SQVTM and ANQGSEA. The germline V and J ends were trimmed by 2 bases and 7 bases, with 12 bases remaining between them. The CDR3 is made up of 13 amino acids. The CDR3 here is CSVEQGYGNEQFF. CDR3 coding DNA: TGCAGCGTTGAACAGGGTTACGGTAATGAGCAGTTCTTC.

The chain employs TRBV6-5 and TRBJ2-7; 7 bases agree with TRBD2. Germline V gene sequence: CDR1 MNHEY, CDR2 SVGAGI. This CDR3 is built from 15 residues. The V and J ends lost 2 bases and 0 bases, in that order; junction bases with no gene match: 4. The CDR3 here is CASSYEASGSYEQYF. The CDR3 DNA is TGTGCCAGCAGTTACGAAGCTAGCGGCTCCTACGAGCAGTACTTC.

This chain connects TRBV7-6 to TRBJ2-7, with 8 bases identical to TRBD2. The CDR3 covers 15 residues. The J segment lost 3 bases and the V segment lost 0 bases, leaving 4 bases of the junction unmatched. The germline gives CDR1 SGHVS, CDR2 FNYEAQ. CDR3 sequence (DNA): TGTGCCAGCAGCTTAGCAGGTAGCGGGGTCTACGAGCAGTACTTC. Its protein product is CASSLAGSGVYEQYF.

This clone appeared once. This CDR3 is CAIGTESSYEQYF. CDR3 coding DNA: TGCGCCATTGGGACTGAGAGCTCCTACGAGCAGTACTTC. V and J are TRBV10-1 and TRBJ2-7; D is perhaps TRBD2 (6 bases). V was shortened by 10 bases and J by 0 bases, with 13 bases between the two germline ends. This CDR3 has 13 amino acids. Germline assignment: CDR1 WNHNN and CDR2 SYGVQD (reference sequence).

The count of this clone is one. The rearrangement uses TRBV6-1 and TRBJ1-1, with TRBD1 matching 8 bases. V was pared by 2 bases and J by 0 bases, with 2 bases of the junction left unmatched. The CDR3 spans 15 residues. Looked up from germline, CDR1 is MNHNS and CDR2 is SASEGT. CDR3 sequence reads: CASSEQGAVNTEAFF. The CDR3 DNA sequence: TGTGCCAGCAGTGAACAGGGGGCGGTGAACACTGAAGCTTTCTTT.

This clone was picked up one time. Other DNA sequences in this specimen translate into the identical CDR3. The V call is TRBV6-5, the J call TRBJ1-1, with 8 bases matching TRBD1. Germline lookup yields CDR1 MNHEY and CDR2 SVGAGI. Germline trimming cut 6 bases from V and 6 bases from J; bases unmatched to any gene: 0. The CDR3 totals 11 residues. The CDR3 DNA reads as TGTGCCAGCAGACAGGGGGCTGAAGCTTTCTTT. Residues: CASRQGAEAFF.

The V and J genes are TRBV6-5 and TRBJ2-7; tentative D call: TRBD2 (6 bases). Germline V gene data show CDR1 as MNHEY and CDR2 as SVGAGI. V was cut by 5 bases and J by 0 bases, with 14 bases left in between. The CDR3 contains 15 residues. CDR3 sequence (DNA): TGTGCCAGCAGTCTAATAGCGGAAACCTCCTACGAGCAGTACTTC. It is translated as CASSLIAETSYEQYF.

The DNA of the CDR3 is TGCGCCAGCAGCAGTAGGGACAGGGGTAGAAATGAGCAGTTCTTC. Its translation is CASSSRDRGRNEQFF. The V and J genes are TRBV5-1 and TRBJ2-1, with 10 bases lining up with TRBD1. Germline V lookup: CDR1 SGHRS, CDR2 YFSETQ. J gave up 7 bases and V 4 bases, and 8 bases lay outside the gene matches. The CDR3 extends over 15 amino acids. Variable domain in full (rest from reference TRBV5-1 and TRBJ2-1): KAGVTQTPRYLIKTRGQQVTLSCSPISGHRSVSWYQQTPGQGLQFLFEYFSETQRNKGNFPGRFSGRQFSNSRSEMNVSTLELGDSALYLCASSSRDRGRNEQFFGPGTRLTVL.

The CDR3 reads CASSQHPGQGNGNTIYF. DNA of the CDR3: TGCGCCAGCAGCCAACACCCGGGACAGGGTAATGGAAACACCATATATTTT. The chain joins TRBV4-3 to TRBJ1-3, with 9 bases identical to TRBD1. Germline V gene sequence: CDR1 LGHNA, CDR2 YSLEER. V gave up 2 bases and J gave up 3 bases; unmatched junction bases: 8. CDR3 length: 17 amino acids.